This paragraph covers one T cell receptor beta chain sequence. Its antigen is currently unknown. The entry originates in a study of vaccination and CD4 T cells after COVID-19. Study details: The study collected post-vaccine samples a median around 67 days after dose two, with a range of 14 to 241. Overlapping peptides of the spike proteins of SARS-CoV-2, HCoV-NL63, HCoV-OC43 and HCoV-229E were used for cell stimulation.

Treatment in this sample: approximately 9-day PBMC culture with coronavirus spike peptide pools or control peptides (ViraFEST assay). Peptide-pool expansion of antigen-specific T cells preceded TCR sequencing in ViraFEST. A half-volume replacement of the medium with fresh IL-2 medium was performed on days 3 and 7. V was trimmed by 5 bases and J by 1 base, leaving 12 bases between them. The germline V gene encodes CDR1 SEHNR and CDR2 FQNEAQ (reference sequence). The CDR3 runs 15 residues. The Oncomine TCR Beta short-read assay was applied to DNA of cultured CD4+ T cells. One entry per CDR3 protein, called by TCRdb with MiXCR from the PCR reads. The table records some 15,000 distinct CDR3 sequences, approximately 76% of them present only once.

This sequence was found in a human donor who had recovered from COVID-19. Sequencing used CD4+ T cells from blood, cultured in vitro. The chain combines TRBV7-9 with TRBJ2-1; D gene ambiguous. The CDR3 DNA sequence: TGTGCCAGCAGCCCTTTTAGTTCGTCCTACAATGAGCAGTTCTTC. Translated: CASSPFSSSYNEQFF.